This T cell receptor (beta chain) was captured by sequencing in a study of cytomegalovirus exposure and HLA in healthy donors. Study overall: Tens of millions of unique TCRs from HLA-typed donors made up an early data release.

Regarding the study as a whole: It was reported in a later analysis that an Asian-associated ancestry cluster showed fewer N-insertions than the roughly 620-donor mean. HLA allele associations emerged for some 16,000 TCR beta sequences in a later analysis, at 0.05 false discovery rate.

PCR used 60 Vbeta primers and 13 Jbeta primers. Assay: immunoSEQ multiplex PCR; the TCRdb copy retains only in-frame clones and omits some. This table holds around 91,000 clones, around nine tenths found once. CDR1 and CDR2 from the germline V gene are SGHVS and FQNEAQ. The length of the CDR3 is 16 residues. Unmatched junction bases numbered 14, after V lost 1 base and J lost 9 bases. In the case of this clone: Its antigen is not known.

The donors (healthy individuals) were bone marrow donors. The clonotype comes from a man under 40 in good health and CMV-seropositive. Sequencing was done on a sample of PBMCs. The J gene is TRBJ2-5, the V gene TRBV7-8, with 7 positions matching TRBD2. In DNA form, the CDR3 reads TGTGCCAGCAGCTTAGGCCCTAGCGGCTCCGAAGGGGCCCAGTACTTC. It yields the protein CASSLGPSGSEGAQYF.